This T cell receptor (beta chain) was observed in a study of shared clonotypes between healthy human individuals. Methods used by the authors: Junction-only sequences without quality scores were provided by ImmunoSEQ, so filtering was different. Here immunoSEQ multiplex PCR was the method, and the copy in TCRdb shows in-frame clones only, minus some. D and trimming come from the DNA, and the V and J calls and clone size come from that table. The sample yields about 230,000 clones, just over 65% seen once. A note on this clone: Antigen unknown.

Whole-study results and caveats: The sole specimen, blood, was sampled, and tissue repertoires likely differ.

From germline, CDR1 is MNHNS and CDR2 SASEGT. This CDR3 has 14 amino acids. J was trimmed by 11 bases and V by 2 bases; bases with no gene match: 8. The chain uses TRBV6-1 and TRBJ1-5; 8 positions match TRBD1. The source is a man under 40 in good health. The sequenced sample was memory CD4+ T cells sorted from blood. Subset indicated: CD45RA-negative fraction. The CDR3 sequence is CASSETGGRATQHF. CDR3 DNA sequence: TGTGCCAGCAGTGAAACAGGGGGTAGGGCGACCCAGCATTTT.